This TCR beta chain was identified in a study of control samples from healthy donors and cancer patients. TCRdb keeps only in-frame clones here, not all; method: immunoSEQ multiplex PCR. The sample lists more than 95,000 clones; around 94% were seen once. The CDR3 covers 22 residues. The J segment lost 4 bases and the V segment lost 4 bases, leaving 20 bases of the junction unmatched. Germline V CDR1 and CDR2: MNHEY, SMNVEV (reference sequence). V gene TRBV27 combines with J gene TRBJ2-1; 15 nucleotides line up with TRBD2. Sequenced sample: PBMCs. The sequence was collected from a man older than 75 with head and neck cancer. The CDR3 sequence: CASSSAGGLAGGPQMGYNEQFF. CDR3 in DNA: TGTGCCAGCAGTTCCGCAGGGGGACTAGCGGGAGGACCCCAGATGGGGTACAATGAGCAGTTCTTC.